This TCR beta chain was retrieved from a study of tumor and adjacent non-tumor tissue in lung cancer (dated by TCRdb to 2016 to 2019). In terms of the full investigation: By cancer type, the cohort comprised 11 to 12 adenocarcinoma patients, a couple of squamous cell carcinoma patients and 1 small cell lung cancer patient. The study compared bulk TCRbeta repertoires between lung tumor tissue and matched distant non-tumor lung tissue from 15 or so lung cancer patients. Among the approximately 15 patients, ages ranged from roughly 30 to 85 years, approximately 10 were men and 5 were women, and disease was TNM stage I to III. For each patient, one tumor sample and one normal lung sample were taken, giving thirty paired specimens that underwent TCRbeta CDR3 sequencing. A total of some 130 million productive TCRbeta reads were generated by sequencing, corresponding to an average of roughly 4 million reads per sample. The study at large found these results: TCR diversity was significantly higher in younger patients, and greater tumor TCR diversity was associated with shorter overall survival and shorter disease-free survival. The cohort had only about 14 patients, and the authors noted that larger samples and more detailed clinical data are needed. TCR diversity (inverse Simpson) was significantly higher in tumor than in normal lung tissue (roughly 430 vs 170, P = 0.0075, Mann-Whitney U test). Neither the sequencing platform nor unique molecular identifiers are named or mentioned anywhere in the methods. Because peripheral blood was not sequenced, the blood TCRbeta repertoires of the lung cancer patients in the study went unexamined. A significantly larger cumulative share of the repertoire was made up by the top 100 clones in normal lung than in tumor tissue.

Concerning this clonotype: Its antigen remains unidentified. The junction and the germline gene differ at one end; a read error may be behind it.

RNA was isolated from bulk unsorted tissue, and RNA quality was assessed with a NanoDrop ND-1000 and an Agilent 2100. All donors had newly diagnosed lung cancer, had not received prior chemotherapy, and were admitted for thoracic surgery in China between August and November 2014. Patients who had received previous radiotherapy or chemotherapy, or who had another concurrent cancer, were excluded from the study. Pieces of surgical tissue measuring about 1-2 cm3 were kept in RNAlater solution and stored at -80 degrees C until use. Taken from cysteine to phenylalanine, the CDR3 has 14 residues. The kept DNA is CDR3 alone, 42 bases in frame from the first base. From a lookup of the germline V gene (reference sequence), CDR1 and CDR2 are DFQATT and SNEGSKA. To prepare the library, multiplex PCR was applied. Data came from an Illumina HiSeq 2500. Following protocols modified from ARM-PCR, the researchers constructed TCRbeta libraries through three rounds of nested PCR with primers (Table S4). Before sequencing, PCR products in the 200-500 bp range were cut out of the gel and cleaned up using the QIAquick gel extraction kit. In the paper's pipeline: Trimmomatic was used to clean the reads, FLASH was used to merge the reads into complete CDR3 sequences, and MiTCR was used to assign the reads to V(D)J germline segments. VDJtools was used to compute clonal diversity as the inverse Simpson's index. In-frame sequences lacking a premature stop codon were counted as productive reads. Clones were called with MiXCR by TCRdb after fastp trimmed the public reads at Q25, and only in-frame beta chains were retained. When rows share a CDR3 protein, they turn into one entry using the most common DNA and genes. In this record, the V and J calls reflect TCRdb's handling and not the investigators' own analysis. This sample is represented by 130,000 or so distinct CDR3 sequences; 66% of them were singletons. The ten largest account for about 13% of the sample.

Sequencing was done on a sample of lung tumor tissue. This clonotype originated in a man aged 25 to 40 with non-small cell lung cancer. The chain employs TRBV20-1 and TRBJ1-5; the D gene is tentatively TRBD1 or TRBD2, each matching 5 bases. The J call may not be correct, given that the DNA end is closer to TRBJ2-3. For the CDR3, the sequence is CSVRAGARNQPQYF. The nucleotides read TGCAGTGTTAGAGCCGGGGCCAGAAATCAGCCCCAGTATTTT.